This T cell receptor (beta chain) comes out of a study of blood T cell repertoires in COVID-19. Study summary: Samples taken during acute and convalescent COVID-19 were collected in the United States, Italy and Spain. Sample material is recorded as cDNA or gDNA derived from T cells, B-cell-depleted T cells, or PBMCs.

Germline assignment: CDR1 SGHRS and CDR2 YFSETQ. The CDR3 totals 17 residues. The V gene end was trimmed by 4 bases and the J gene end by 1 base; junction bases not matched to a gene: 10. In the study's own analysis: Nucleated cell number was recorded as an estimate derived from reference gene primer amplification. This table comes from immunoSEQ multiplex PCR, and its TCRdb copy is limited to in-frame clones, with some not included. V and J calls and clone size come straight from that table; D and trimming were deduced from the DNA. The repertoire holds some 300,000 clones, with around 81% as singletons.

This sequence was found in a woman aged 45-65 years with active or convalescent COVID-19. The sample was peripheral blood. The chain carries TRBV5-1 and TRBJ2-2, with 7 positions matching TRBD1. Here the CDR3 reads CASSGVIQGWNTGELFF. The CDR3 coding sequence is TGCGCCAGCAGCGGGGTTATACAGGGGTGGAACACCGGGGAGCTGTTTTTT.